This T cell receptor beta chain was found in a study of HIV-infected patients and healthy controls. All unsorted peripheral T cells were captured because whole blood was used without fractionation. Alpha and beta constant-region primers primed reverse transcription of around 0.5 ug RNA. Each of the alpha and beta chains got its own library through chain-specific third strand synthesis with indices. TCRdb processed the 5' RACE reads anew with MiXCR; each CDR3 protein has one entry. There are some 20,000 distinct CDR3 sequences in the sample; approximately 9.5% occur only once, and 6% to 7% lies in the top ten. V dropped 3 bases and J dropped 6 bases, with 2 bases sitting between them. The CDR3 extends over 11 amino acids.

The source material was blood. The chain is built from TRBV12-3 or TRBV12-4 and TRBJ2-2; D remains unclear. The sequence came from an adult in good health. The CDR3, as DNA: TGTGCCAGCAGTTTTGCCGGGGAGCTGTTTTTT. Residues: CASSFAGELFF.